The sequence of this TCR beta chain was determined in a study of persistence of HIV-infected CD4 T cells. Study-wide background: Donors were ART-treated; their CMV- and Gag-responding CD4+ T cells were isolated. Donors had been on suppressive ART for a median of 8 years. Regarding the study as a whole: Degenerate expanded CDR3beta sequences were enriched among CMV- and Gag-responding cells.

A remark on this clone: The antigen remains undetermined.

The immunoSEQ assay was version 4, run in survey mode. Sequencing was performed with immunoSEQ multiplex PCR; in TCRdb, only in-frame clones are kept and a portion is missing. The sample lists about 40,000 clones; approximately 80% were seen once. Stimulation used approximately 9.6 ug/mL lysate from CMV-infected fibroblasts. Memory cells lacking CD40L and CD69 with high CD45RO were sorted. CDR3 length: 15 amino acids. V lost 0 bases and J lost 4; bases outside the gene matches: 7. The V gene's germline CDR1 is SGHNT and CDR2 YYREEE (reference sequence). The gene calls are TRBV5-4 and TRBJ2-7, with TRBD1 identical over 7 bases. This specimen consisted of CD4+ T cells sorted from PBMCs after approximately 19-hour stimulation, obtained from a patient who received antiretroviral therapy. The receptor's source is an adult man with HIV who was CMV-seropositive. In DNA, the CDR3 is TGTGCCAGCAGCTTGGCCACAGGGGATATATACGAGCAGTACTTC. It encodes CASSLATGDIYEQYF.